This T cell receptor beta chain comes out of a study of blood T cells in healthy people across ages. Points on this clonotype: Antigen specificity is unknown.

V dropped 5 bases and J dropped 11 bases, with 16 bases sitting between them. Germline CDR1 is MNHEY and CDR2 is SVGAGI. There are 14 residues in the CDR3. Study results and limitations: The long-lived group displayed more naive CD4+ cells, plus higher diversity, than the aged donors did.

Each donor's blood draw was 7.5 to 10 milliliters of peripheral blood. Primed by a sample-barcoded 5' primer and a J-beta primer mix, a second PCR proceeded for roughly 7 to 11 cycles. TCRdb passed the 5' RACE reads through MiXCR, listing each CDR3 protein once. The table shows over 950,000 distinct CDR3 sequences, with around two fifths occurring only once. This TCR was sampled from a man younger than 30 in good health. Sequencing input: blood. The genes are TRBV6-5 and TRBJ1-6; D might be TRBD1 (5 bases). Written as DNA, the CDR3 is TGTGCCAGCAGTACCGGGACCGAGGTTGCACCCCTCCACTTT. It translates to CASSTGTEVAPLHF.